The rows below give T cell receptor beta chains drawn from one sample of a study of T cell responses to AZD1222 COVID-19 vaccine. Method: immunoSEQ multiplex PCR; TCRdb's copy keeps in-frame clones and lacks some. The sample carries about 140,000 clones, 85% to 90% recorded once. The sample was peripheral blood, taken on day 0 of AZD1222 vaccination. These receptor sequences come from an adult in good health. Both conserved end residues are part of each CDR3. A D gene is named only where the DNA matches it firmly. Rows give clone size only sometimes, using once, few, many, or a class for an expanded clone.

cdr3_nt: TGCAGCGCCCTAAGGGATTCTGGTGGCTACACCTTC; cdr3_aa: CSALRDSGGYTF; j_call: TRBJ1-2; clone_size: -; v_call: TRBV29-1; d_call: -
cdr3_nt: TGTGCCAGTAGTACCGGACAGGGGGCGGCGGAGCTGTTTTTT; cdr3_aa: CASSTGQGAAELFF; j_call: TRBJ2-2; clone_size: -; v_call: TRBV19; d_call: TRBD1
cdr3_nt: TGTGCCTGGACCGCGACCTGGAACACCGGGGAGCTGTTTTTT; cdr3_aa: CAWTATWNTGELFF; j_call: TRBJ2-2; clone_size: -; v_call: TRBV30; d_call: -
cdr3_nt: TGTGCCAGCAGTGTAGTTCCCCCTTACAATCAGCCCCAGCATTTT; cdr3_aa: CASSVVPPYNQPQHF; j_call: TRBJ1-5; clone_size: -; v_call: TRBV2; d_call: -
cdr3_nt: TGTGCCAGTAGTATTCGGACACTTAACTATGGCTACACCTTC; cdr3_aa: CASSIRTLNYGYTF; j_call: TRBJ1-2; clone_size: -; v_call: TRBV19; d_call: -
cdr3_nt: TGTGCCACCCAGATGAGGACAGCTTCACCCCTCCACTTT; cdr3_aa: CATQMRTASPLHF; j_call: TRBJ1-6; clone_size: -; v_call: TRBV19; d_call: -
cdr3_nt: TGTGCCAGCAGCCAAGGACAGGGGGGGAATTCACCCCTCCACTTT; cdr3_aa: CASSQGQGGNSPLHF; j_call: TRBJ1-6; clone_size: -; v_call: TRBV14; d_call: TRBD1
cdr3_nt: TGTGCCAGCAGTTTTGTGAGAAACACCATATATTTT; cdr3_aa: CASSFVRNTIYF; j_call: TRBJ1-3; clone_size: -; v_call: TRBV12-3/TRBV12-4; d_call: -
cdr3_nt: TGTGCCAGCACCACACGGAGACTAGGGCGCACAGATACGCAGTATTTT; cdr3_aa: CASTTRRLGRTDTQYF; j_call: TRBJ2-3; clone_size: -; v_call: TRBV5-4; d_call: -
cdr3_nt: TGTGCCAGTCTAAGCAGGGGCTCTGGAAACACCATATATTTT; cdr3_aa: CASLSRGSGNTIYF; j_call: TRBJ1-3; clone_size: -; v_call: TRBV19; d_call: -
cdr3_nt: TGTGCAAGTCGCCAGGACAGGGAGGAAACTGAAGCTTTCTTT; cdr3_aa: CASRQDREETEAFF; j_call: TRBJ1-1; clone_size: once; v_call: TRBV12-2; d_call: -
cdr3_nt: TGTGCCAGTAAGGACAGCGTAGGGGCACCCCTCCACTTT; cdr3_aa: CASKDSVGAPLHF; j_call: TRBJ1-6; clone_size: few; v_call: TRBV19; d_call: -
cdr3_nt: TGCGCCAGCAGTGAAAAGGCAGGGCAGGGATCACCCCTCCACTTT; cdr3_aa: CASSEKAGQGSPLHF; j_call: TRBJ1-6; clone_size: -; v_call: TRBV10-1; d_call: -